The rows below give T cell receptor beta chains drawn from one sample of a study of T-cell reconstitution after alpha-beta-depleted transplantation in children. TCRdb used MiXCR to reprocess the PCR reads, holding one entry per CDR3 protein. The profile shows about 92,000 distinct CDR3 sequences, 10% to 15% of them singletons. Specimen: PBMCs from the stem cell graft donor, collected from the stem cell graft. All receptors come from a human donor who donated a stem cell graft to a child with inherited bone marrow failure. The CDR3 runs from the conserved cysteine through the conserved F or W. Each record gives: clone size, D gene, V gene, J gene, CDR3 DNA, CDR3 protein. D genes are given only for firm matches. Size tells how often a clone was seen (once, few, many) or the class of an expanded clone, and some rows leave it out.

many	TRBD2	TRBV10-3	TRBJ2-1	TGTGCCATCAGTGAGTCGCTAGCGGGGAGGGAATACAATGAGCAGTTCTTC	CAISESLAGREYNEQFF
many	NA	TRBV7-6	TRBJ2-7	TGTGCCAGCAGCTTGGACAGCTCCTACGAGCAGTACTTC	CASSLDSSYEQYF
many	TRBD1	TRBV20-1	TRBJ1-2	TGCAGTGCTAGCCCGCGGGAGGGGGCAGTTGATGGCTACACCTTC	CSASPREGAVDGYTF
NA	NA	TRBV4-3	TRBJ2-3	TGCGCCAGCAGCCAGGAACCGACTAGCACAGATACGCAGTATTTT	CASSQEPTSTDTQYF
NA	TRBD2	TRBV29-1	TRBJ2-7	TGCAGCGTTGTTGTAGCGGGGGGGACAACCTACGAGCAGTACTTC	CSVVVAGGTTYEQYF
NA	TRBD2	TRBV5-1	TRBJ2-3	TGCGCCAGCAGCCGCGAAGGGCGGGGGGGAGGAAATACGCAGTATTTT	CASSREGRGGGNTQYF
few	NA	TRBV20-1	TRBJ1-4	TGCAGTGCTCTCGACGGGCGATTCAATGAAAAACTGTTTTTT	CSALDGRFNEKLFF
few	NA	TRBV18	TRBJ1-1	TGTGCCAGCTCACCCGCGCGGGTGGGCACTGAAGCTTTCTTT	CASSPARVGTEAFF
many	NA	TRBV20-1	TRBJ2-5	TGCAGTGTCTCCGTCTACCAAGAGACCCAGTACTTC	CSVSVYQETQYF
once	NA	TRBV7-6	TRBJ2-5	TGTGCCAGCAGCTTAATGGGTCTTGAGACCCAGTACTTC	CASSLMGLETQYF
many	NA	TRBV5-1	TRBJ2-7	TGCGCCAGCAGCTCCCTTGGGAGTTCCTACGAGCAGTACTTC	CASSSLGSSYEQYF
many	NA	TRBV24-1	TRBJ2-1	TGTGCCACCAGTGATTCTACTTGGGGGGCGCAGGGTGAGCAGTTCTTC	CATSDSTWGAQGEQFF
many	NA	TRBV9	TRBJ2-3	TGTGCCAGCAGCGTAGCACAGCCTAGCACAGATACGCAGTATTTT	CASSVAQPSTDTQYF
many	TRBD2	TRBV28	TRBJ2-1	TGTGCCAGCAGCCCCGTACTAGCGGGAGGGAGAAATGAGCAGTTCTTC	CASSPVLAGGRNEQFF
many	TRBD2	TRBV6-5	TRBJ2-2	TGTGCCAGCAGCATCTTGGGGGGGGTTACCGGGGAGCTGTTTTTT	CASSILGGVTGELFF
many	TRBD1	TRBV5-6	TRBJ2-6	TGTGCCAGCAGCAACCGGGACAGGCGGGCCAACGTCCTGACTTTC	CASSNRDRRANVLTF
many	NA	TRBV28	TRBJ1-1	TGTGCCAGCAGTCTACAGGCCGCATCAGGTGAAGCTTTCTTT	CASSLQAASGEAFF
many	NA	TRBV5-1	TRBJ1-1	TGCGCCAGCAGCTTGGGGCAGGCTGGGACTGAAGCTTTCTTT	CASSLGQAGTEAFF
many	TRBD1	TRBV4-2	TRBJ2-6	TGTGCCAGCAGCCCTAGGACAGGGGGTTCGGTGGGGGCCAACGTCCTGACTTTC	CASSPRTGGSVGANVLTF
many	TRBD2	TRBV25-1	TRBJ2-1	TGTGCCAGCAGTGACCCCCGGGGGGGCAGATACAATGAGCAGTTCTTC	CASSDPRGGRYNEQFF
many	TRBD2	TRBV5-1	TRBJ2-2	TGCGCCAGCAGCTTGGTTTCTAGCGGGGGGAACACCGGGGAGCTGTTTTTT	CASSLVSSGGNTGELFF
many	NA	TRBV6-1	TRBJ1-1	TGTGCCAGTAGGGAACAGGGTAATGGGAACACTGAAGCTTTCTTT	CASREQGNGNTEAFF
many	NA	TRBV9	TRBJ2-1	TGTGCCAGCAGCGTAGAAGGAATACAGTTCTTC	CASSVEGIQFF
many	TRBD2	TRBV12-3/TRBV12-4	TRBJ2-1	TGTGCCAGCAGTTTAGGGACTAGCGAGAATGAGCAGTTCTTC	CASSLGTSENEQFF
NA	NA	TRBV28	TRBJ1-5	TGTGCCAGCACGGCCGGGGAGCAGCCCCAGCATTTT	CASTAGEQPQHF
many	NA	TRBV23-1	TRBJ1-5	TGCGCCAGCAGTCAAAGGAATCAGCCCCAGCATTTT	CASSQRNQPQHF
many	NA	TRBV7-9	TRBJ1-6	TGTGCCAGCAGCTTAGAGGGGTCCTATAATTCACCCCTCCACTTT	CASSLEGSYNSPLHF
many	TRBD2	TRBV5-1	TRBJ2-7	TGCGCCAGCAGCCCAAGACTAGCGGGGACCTACGAGCAGTACTTC	CASSPRLAGTYEQYF
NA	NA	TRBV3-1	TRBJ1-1	TGTGCCAGCAGCCAAAAGGGTGCCACTGAAGCTTTCTTT	CASSQKGATEAFF
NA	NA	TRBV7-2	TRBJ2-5	TGTGCCAGCAGCCCAGGGGCCACGACAGGCCCCGGGGAGACCCAGTACTTC	CASSPGATTGPGETQYF
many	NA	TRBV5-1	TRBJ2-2	TGCGCCAGCAGCTTGGTGGCATTGAACACCGGGGAGCTGTTTTTT	CASSLVALNTGELFF
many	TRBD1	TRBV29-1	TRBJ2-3	TGCAGCCCAATGGGACAGGGGGAAGATACGCAGTATTTT	CSPMGQGEDTQYF
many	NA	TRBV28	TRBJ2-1	TGTGCCAGCAGCTTAGGGGTCACGGGGGAGCAGTTCTTC	CASSLGVTGEQFF
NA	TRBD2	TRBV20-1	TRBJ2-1	TGCAGTGCTAGACTAGCGGGAGGGCCTGCGCAGTTCTTC	CSARLAGGPAQFF
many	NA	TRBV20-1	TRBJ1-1	TGCAGTGCGCGAAGGGGTATCACTGAAGCTTTCTTT	CSARRGITEAFF
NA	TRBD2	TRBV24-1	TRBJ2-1	TGTGCCACCACTAGCGGGACAATGTCTACCGATGAGCAGTTCTTC	CATTSGTMSTDEQFF
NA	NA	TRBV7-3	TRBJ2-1	TGTGCCAGCAGCCCGGGACCCAAGAGCTCCTACAATGAGCAGTTCTTC	CASSPGPKSSYNEQFF
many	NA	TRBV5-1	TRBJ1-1	TGCGCCAGCAGGTTCGGTCCTGAAGCTTTCTTT	CASRFGPEAFF
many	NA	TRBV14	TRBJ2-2	TGTGCCACCAAGCCCCTCGGTCCGAACACCGGGGAGCTGTTTTTT	CATKPLGPNTGELFF
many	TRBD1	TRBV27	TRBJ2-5	TGTGCCAGCAGTAAGGACAGGGGGCCGGGGGTCTCCCAAGAGACCCAGTACTTC	CASSKDRGPGVSQETQYF
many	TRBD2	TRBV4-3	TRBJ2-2	TGCGCCAGCAGCCAGTTAGCGGGGGGCCCCCCCGGGGAGCTGTTTTTT	CASSQLAGGPPGELFF
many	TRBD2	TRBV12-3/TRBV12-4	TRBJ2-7	TGTGCCAGTGGACTAGCGGGAGTCTACGAGCAGTACTTC	CASGLAGVYEQYF
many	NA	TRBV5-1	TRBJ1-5	TGCGCCAGCAGCCTCTACGGGGAAAGCGGGCAGCCCCAGCATTTT	CASSLYGESGQPQHF
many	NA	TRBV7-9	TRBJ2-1	TGTGCCAGCAGCTCGGAGGGGCCACCCTACAATGAGCAGTTCTTC	CASSSEGPPYNEQFF
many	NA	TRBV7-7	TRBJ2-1	TGTGCTAGCAGCTTAGATTGGGCTCGGGGTGAGCAGTTCTTC	CASSLDWARGEQFF
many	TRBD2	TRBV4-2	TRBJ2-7	TGTGCCAGCAGCCCCTCTAGCGGCAATTACGAGCAGTACTTC	CASSPSSGNYEQYF
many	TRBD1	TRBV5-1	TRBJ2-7	TGCGCCAGCAGCGGACAGGGATTCGAGCAGTACTTC	CASSGQGFEQYF
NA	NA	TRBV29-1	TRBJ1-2	TGCAGCGTTGAAAGGGGGAGTAACTATGGCTACACCTTC	CSVERGSNYGYTF
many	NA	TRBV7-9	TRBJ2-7	TGTGCCAGCAGCCAGAAGAGCTCCTACGAGCAGTACTTC	CASSQKSSYEQYF
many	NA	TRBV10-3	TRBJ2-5	TGTGCCATCAGAAGGGAGCGTGAGACCCAGTACTTC	CAIRRERETQYF
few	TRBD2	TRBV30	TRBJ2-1	TGTGCCTGGAGCTCTGGCGGGAGCTCCTACAATGAGCAGTTCTTC	CAWSSGGSSYNEQFF
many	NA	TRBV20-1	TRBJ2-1	TGCAGTGCTAGGACCGGTTTACCCTACAATGAGCAGTTCTTC	CSARTGLPYNEQFF
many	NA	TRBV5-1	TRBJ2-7	TGCGCCAGCAGCTTCACCGCGGGTGACTACGAGCAGTACTTC	CASSFTAGDYEQYF
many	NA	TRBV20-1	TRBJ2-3	TGCAGTGCTTTGGCGGGCGCCACAGATACGCAGTATTTT	CSALAGATDTQYF